The present T cell receptor beta chain was sequenced within a study of immune characterization of retroperitoneal liposarcoma. This clonotype showed up many times. TCRdb reprocessed the PCR reads via MiXCR and lists one record per CDR3 protein. The profile covers roughly 20,000 distinct CDR3 sequences, with 35% to 45% appearing a single time and 6.5% to 9% taken by the ten largest. The CDR3 sequence is 20 residues long. Looked up from germline, CDR1 is MNHEY and CDR2 is SMNVEV (reference sequence). With 3 bases removed from V and 4 bases from J, the gap between germline ends came to 25 bases. This chain uses TRBV27 with TRBJ2-6; D possibly uses TRBD1 or TRBD2 (5 bases each). The sample comprised blood. This TCR came from a male donor with retroperitoneal liposarcoma. CDR3 nucleotide sequence: TGTGCCAGCAGTTTTGTCTACCTTAGGGACGGCAAATGGGGGGCCAACGTCCTGACTTTC. Its translation is CASSFVYLRDGKWGANVLTF.